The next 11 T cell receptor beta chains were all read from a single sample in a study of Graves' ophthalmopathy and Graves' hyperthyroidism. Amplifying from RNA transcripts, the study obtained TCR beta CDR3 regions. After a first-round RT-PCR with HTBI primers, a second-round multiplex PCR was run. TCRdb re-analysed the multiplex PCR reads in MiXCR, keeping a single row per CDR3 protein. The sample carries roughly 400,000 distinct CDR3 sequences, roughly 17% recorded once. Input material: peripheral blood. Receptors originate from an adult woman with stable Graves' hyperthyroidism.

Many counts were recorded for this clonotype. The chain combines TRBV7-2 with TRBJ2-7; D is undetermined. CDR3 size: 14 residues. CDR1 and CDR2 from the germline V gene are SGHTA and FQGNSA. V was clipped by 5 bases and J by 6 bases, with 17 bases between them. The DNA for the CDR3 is TGTGCCAGCAGCCTCCCGGGTCCACCGGGCGAGCAGTACTTC. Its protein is CASSLPGPPGEQYF.

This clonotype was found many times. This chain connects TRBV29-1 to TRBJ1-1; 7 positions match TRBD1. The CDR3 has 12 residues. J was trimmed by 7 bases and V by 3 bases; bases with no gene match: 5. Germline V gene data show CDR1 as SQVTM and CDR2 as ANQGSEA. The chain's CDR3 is CSVERDSREAFF. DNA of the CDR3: TGCAGCGTTGAGAGGGACAGTCGTGAAGCTTTCTTT.

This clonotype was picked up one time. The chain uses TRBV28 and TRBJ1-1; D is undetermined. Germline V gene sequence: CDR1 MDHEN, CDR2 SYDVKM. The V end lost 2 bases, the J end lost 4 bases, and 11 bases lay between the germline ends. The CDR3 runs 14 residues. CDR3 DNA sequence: TGTGCCAGCAGTTTACCGGGATGGGTCACTGAAGCTTTCTTT. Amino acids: CASSLPGWVTEAFF.

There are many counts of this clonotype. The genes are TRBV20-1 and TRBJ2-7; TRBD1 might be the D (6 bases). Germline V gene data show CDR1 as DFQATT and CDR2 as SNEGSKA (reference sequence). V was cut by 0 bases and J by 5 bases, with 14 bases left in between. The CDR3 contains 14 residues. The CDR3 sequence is CSARDPQDSDEQYF. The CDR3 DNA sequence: TGCAGTGCTAGAGATCCCCAGGACAGCGACGAGCAGTACTTC.

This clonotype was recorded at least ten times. CDR3 in amino acids: CSARQKNTGELFF. The DNA of the CDR3 is TGCAGCGCCCGACAGAAGAACACCGGGGAGCTGTTTTTT. The V gene is TRBV29-1, the J gene TRBJ2-2; possible D gene TRBD1, 5 bases. V dropped 7 bases and J dropped 1 base, with 10 bases sitting between them. This CDR3 is 13 amino acids long. CDR1 and CDR2 (germline): SQVTM, ANQGSEA.

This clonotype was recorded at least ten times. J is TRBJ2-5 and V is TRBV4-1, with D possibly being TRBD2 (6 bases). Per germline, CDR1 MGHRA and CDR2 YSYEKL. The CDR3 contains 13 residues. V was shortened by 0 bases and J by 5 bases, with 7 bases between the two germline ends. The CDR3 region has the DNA TGCGCCAGCAGCCAAGATGGGGGGGAGACCCAGTACTTC. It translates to CASSQDGGETQYF.

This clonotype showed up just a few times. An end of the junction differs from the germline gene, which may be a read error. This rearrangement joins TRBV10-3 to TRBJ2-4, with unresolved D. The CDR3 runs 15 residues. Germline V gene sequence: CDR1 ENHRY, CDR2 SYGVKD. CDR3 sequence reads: CAISEEAPRGGIKYF. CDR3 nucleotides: TGTGCCATCAGTGAGGAAGCACCGAGAGGTGGCATTAAGTACTTC.

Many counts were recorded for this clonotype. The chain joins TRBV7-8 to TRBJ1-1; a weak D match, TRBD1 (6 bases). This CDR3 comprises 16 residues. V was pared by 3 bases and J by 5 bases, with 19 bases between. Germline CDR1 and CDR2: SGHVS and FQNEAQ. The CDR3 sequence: CASSLRTGVGGTEAFF. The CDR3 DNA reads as TGTGCCAGCAGCTTGAGGACGGGGGTAGGGGGGACTGAAGCTTTCTTT.

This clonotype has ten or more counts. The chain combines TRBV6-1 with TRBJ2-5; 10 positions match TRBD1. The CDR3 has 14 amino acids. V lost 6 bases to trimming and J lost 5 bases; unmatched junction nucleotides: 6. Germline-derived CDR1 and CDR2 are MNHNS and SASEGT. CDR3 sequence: CASRRGQGIETQYF. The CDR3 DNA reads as TGTGCCAGCAGGCGGGGACAGGGGATCGAGACCCAGTACTTC.

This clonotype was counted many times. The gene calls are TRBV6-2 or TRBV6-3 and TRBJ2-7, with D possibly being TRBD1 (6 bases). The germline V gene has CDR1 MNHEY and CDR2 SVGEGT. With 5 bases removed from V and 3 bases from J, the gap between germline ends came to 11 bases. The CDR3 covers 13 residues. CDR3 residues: CASSRPGVYEQYF. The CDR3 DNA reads TGTGCCAGCAGTCGTCCAGGGGTCTACGAGCAGTACTTC.

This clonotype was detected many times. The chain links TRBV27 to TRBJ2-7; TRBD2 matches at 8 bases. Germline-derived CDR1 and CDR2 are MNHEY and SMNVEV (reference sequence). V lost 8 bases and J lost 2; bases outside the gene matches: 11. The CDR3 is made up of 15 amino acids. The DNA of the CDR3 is TGTGCCAGCGCAGTTGACGGGACTAGTCCCTACGAGCAGTACTTC. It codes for CASAVDGTSPYEQYF.